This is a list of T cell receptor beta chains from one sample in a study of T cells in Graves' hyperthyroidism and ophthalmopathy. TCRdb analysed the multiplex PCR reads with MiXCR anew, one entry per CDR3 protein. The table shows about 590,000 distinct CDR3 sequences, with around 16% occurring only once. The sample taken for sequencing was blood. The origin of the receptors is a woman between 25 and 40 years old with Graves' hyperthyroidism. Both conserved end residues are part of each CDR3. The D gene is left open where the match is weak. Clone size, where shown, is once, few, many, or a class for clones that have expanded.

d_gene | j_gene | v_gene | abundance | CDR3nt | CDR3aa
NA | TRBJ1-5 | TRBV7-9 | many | TGTGCCAGCAGCGTCCAGGGTCCGAATCAGCCCCAGCATTTT | CASSVQGPNQPQHF
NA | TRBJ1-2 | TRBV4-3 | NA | TGCGCCAGCAGTCCTTTCGAACAGGGAGATGGCTACACCTTC | CASSPFEQGDGYTF
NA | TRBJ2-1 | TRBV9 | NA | TGTGCCAGCACCCAGATGCAAGGGGTGGGTAATGAGCAGTTCTTC | CASTQMQGVGNEQFF
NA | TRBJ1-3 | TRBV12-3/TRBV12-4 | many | TGTGCCAGCACGGACCTCAGGGCCTCTGGAAACACCATATATTTT | CASTDLRASGNTIYF
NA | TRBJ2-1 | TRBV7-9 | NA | TGTGCCACCCATCCAGCTCGGGCCCTTGGGACGAATGAGCAGTTCTTC | CATHPARALGTNEQFF
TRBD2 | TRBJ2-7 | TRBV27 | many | TGTGCCAGCGGCCGGACTAGCGCCAACGAGCAGTACTTC | CASGRTSANEQYF
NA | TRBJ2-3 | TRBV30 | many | TGTGCCGTAATAGCGGCAGATACGCAGTATTTT | CAVIAADTQYF
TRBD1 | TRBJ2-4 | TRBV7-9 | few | TGTGCCAGCAGCTTAAGTGGGCCAGGGGGCAAAAACATTCAGTACTTC | CASSLSGPGGKNIQYF
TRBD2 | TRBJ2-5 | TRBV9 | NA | TGTGCCAGCAACGTAGGTGAAGGGAGGGGCCAAGAGACCCAGTACTTC | CASNVGEGRGQETQYF
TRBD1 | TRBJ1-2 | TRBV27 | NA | TGTGCCAGCAGTTTAGCTTTTGACAGGGGGCTGTATGGCTACACCTTC | CASSLAFDRGLYGYTF
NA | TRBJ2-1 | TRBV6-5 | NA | TGTGCCAGCAGTTATAAGGTAGGACTATCCTACAATGAGCAGTTCTTC | CASSYKVGLSYNEQFF
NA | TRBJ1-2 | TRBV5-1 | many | TGCGCCAGCGGGGCAGGGGACTATGGCTACACCTTC | CASGAGDYGYTF
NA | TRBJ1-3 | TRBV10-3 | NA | TGTGCCATCAGCACCCCCGGGTCCGCTGGAAACACCATATATTTT | CAISTPGSAGNTIYF
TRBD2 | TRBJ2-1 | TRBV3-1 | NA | TGTGCCAGCAGCCAAGGGCCCAGCGGGAGACTCTATGAGCAGTTCTTC | CASSQGPSGRLYEQFF
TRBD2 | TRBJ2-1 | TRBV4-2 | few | TGTGCCAGCAGCCCTTTCTCGGGAGGGCCCAATGAGCAGTTCTTC | CASSPFSGGPNEQFF
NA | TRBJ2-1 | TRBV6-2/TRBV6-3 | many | TGTGCCAGCAGTTACCTAGACTACGCTAGCTCCTACAATGAGCAGTTCTTC | CASSYLDYASSYNEQFF
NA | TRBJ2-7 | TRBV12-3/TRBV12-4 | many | TGTGCCAGCAGTAGCAACTCGGTACTCTACGAGCAGTACTTC | CASSSNSVLYEQYF
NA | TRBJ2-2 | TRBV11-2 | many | TGTGCCAGCAGCTCGAGGCTTGCCACCGGGGAGCTGTTTTTT | CASSSRLATGELFF
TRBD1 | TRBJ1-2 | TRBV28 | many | TGTGCCAGCAGGACAACCGGGACAGGAATCGGTGGCTACACCTTC | CASRTTGTGIGGYTF
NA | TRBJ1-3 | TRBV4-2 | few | TGTGCCAGCAGCCAAGATAAGACCGCTGGAAACACCATATATTTT | CASSQDKTAGNTIYF
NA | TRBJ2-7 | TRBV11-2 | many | TGTGCCAGCAGCTTAGCGGGGGGCGGAGCCTACGAGCAGTACTTC | CASSLAGGGAYEQYF
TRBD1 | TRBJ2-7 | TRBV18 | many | TGTGCCAGCTCACCACCGGGACAGGCGCGCGAGCAGTACTTC | CASSPPGQAREQYF
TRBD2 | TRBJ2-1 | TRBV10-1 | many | TGCGCCAGCAGTGGACTGAGCGGGAGGGCAGGTTCCTACAATGAGCAGTTCTTC | CASSGLSGRAGSYNEQFF
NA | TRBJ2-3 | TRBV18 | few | TGTGCCAGCTCACTTCGACATCAGAGCACAGATACGCAGTATTTT | CASSLRHQSTDTQYF
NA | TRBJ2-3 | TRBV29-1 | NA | TGCAGCGTGAACACCAAAGGGGCCACTAGCACAGATACGCAGTATTTT | CSVNTKGATSTDTQYF
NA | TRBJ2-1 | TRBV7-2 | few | TGTGCCAGCAGCTTAGCGGGAGGACTTTCAGAGCAGTTCTTC | CASSLAGGLSEQFF
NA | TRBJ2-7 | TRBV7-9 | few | TGTGCCAGCAGACCAATCGGGGCCTACGAGCAGTACTTC | CASRPIGAYEQYF
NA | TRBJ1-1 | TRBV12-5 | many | TGTGCTAGTGGTAAGACACCAGAGAACACTGAAGCTTTCTTT | CASGKTPENTEAFF
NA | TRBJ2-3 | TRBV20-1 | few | TGCAGTGCTAGCGTCTCGGCCGCAGATACGCAGTATTTT | CSASVSAADTQYF
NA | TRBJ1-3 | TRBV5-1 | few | TGCGCCAGCAGCCCCAGGAGGTTGGAGTCTGGAAACACCATATATTTT | CASSPRRLESGNTIYF
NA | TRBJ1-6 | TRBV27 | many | TGTGCCAGCAGTTTATCTCTGGACAGTGGGGCAAGTTCACCCCTCCACTTT | CASSLSLDSGASSPLHF
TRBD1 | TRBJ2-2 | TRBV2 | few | TGTGCCAGCAGTTCCCGACAGGGTGACCTCACCGGGGAGCTGTTTTTT | CASSSRQGDLTGELFF
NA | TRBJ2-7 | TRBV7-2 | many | TGTGCCAGCAGCTTAGGCCCGGGGCTAGTCTACGAGCAGTACTTC | CASSLGPGLVYEQYF
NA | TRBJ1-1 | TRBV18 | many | TGTGCCAGCTCACGGGACGGATTGAACACTGAAGCTTTCTTT | CASSRDGLNTEAFF
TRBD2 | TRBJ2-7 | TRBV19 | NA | TGTGCCAGTAGTACTAGCGGGACGCGGGCCTACGAGCAGTACTTC | CASSTSGTRAYEQYF
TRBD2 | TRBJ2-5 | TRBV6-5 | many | TGTGCCAGCAGTTATTCGAGTCTGACGGGAGGGCCGGGGGAGACCCAGTACTTC | CASSYSSLTGGPGETQYF
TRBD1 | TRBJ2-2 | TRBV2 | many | TGTGCCAGCAGTGAAACAGGGGTGGACACCGGGGAGCTGTTTTTT | CASSETGVDTGELFF
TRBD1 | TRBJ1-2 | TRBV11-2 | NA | TGTGCCAGCAGCGCCCAACAGGGGGCCGATGGCTACACCTTC | CASSAQQGADGYTF
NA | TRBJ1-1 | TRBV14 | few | TGTGCCAGCAGCCAGACCAGGGGAACTGAAGCTTTCTTT | CASSQTRGTEAFF
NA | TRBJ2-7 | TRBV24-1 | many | TGTGCCACCAGTGATTTGGGCTCTCGCAGGTTCCCCTACGAGCAGTACTTC | CATSDLGSRRFPYEQYF
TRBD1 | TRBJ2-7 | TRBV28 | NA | TGTGCCAGCAGTTTATCCGGGACAGGGGCTTTCGAGCAGTACTTC | CASSLSGTGAFEQYF
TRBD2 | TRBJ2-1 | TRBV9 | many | TGTGCCAGCAGCACCAGCGGGAATACCTACAATGAGCAGTTCTTC | CASSTSGNTYNEQFF
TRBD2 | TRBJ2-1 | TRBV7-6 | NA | TGTGCCAGCAGCTCCTCTAGCGGGAGGGCCATAGGTGATGAGCAGTTCTTC | CASSSSSGRAIGDEQFF
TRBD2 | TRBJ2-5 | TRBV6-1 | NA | TGTGCCAGCAGTCTTCCTAGCGGGAGGGCCGGTCGAGAGACCCAGTACTTC | CASSLPSGRAGRETQYF
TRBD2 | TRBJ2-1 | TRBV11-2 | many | TGTGCCAGCAGCTCTCTAGCGGGAAGGGTCTACAATGAGCAGTTCTTC | CASSSLAGRVYNEQFF
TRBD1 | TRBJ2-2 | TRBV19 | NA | TGTGCCAGTAGTAGGCGGACAGGGCTTGGCGCCGGGGAGCTGTTTTTT | CASSRRTGLGAGELFF
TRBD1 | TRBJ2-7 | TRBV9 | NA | TGTGCCAGTGGACAGGGGCACTCCTACGAGCAGTACTTC | CASGQGHSYEQYF
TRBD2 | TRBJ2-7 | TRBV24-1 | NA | TGTGCCACCAGTGATCTACTAGCGGGAGGTGAGGAGCAGTACTTC | CATSDLLAGGEEQYF
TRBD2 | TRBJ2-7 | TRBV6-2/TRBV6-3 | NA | TGTGCCAGCAGTTACGGTAGTAGCGGGAGATCCTACGAGCAGTACTTC | CASSYGSSGRSYEQYF
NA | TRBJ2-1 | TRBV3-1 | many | TGTGCCAGCAGTACAGTCAATGAGCAGTTCTTC | CASSTVNEQFF
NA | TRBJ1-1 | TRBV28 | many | TGTGCCAGCAGTCGCGATGTGAACACTGAAGCTTTCTTT | CASSRDVNTEAFF
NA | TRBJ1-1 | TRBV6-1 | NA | TGTGCCAGCAGTGAGGGTGGCGGAAACACTGAAGCTTTCTTT | CASSEGGGNTEAFF
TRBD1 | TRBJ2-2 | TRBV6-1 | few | TGTGCCAGCAGCTTACTTGCGGGACAGGGTAACACCGGGGAGCTGTTTTTT | CASSLLAGQGNTGELFF
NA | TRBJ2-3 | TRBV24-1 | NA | TGTGCCACCAGTGATACGCGCACGGTCGGCGCAGATACGCAGTATTTT | CATSDTRTVGADTQYF
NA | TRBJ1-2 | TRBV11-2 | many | TGTGCCAGCAGTCCCGCGGGGCGTTTCCCTAACTATGGCTACACCTTC | CASSPAGRFPNYGYTF
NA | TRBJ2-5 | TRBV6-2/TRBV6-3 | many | TGTGCCACCAGGGGGTCGGGAGAGGAGACCCAGTACTTC | CATRGSGEETQYF